The 11 T cell receptor beta chains reported below all come from one sample, sequenced in a study of blood T cell repertoires in COVID-19. The repertoire was sequenced with immunoSEQ multiplex PCR; TCRdb's copy has only in-frame clones and lacks some. The table has about 140,000 clones, 82% seen once. Sequencing used peripheral blood. The receptors derive from a woman of 80 years or more with acute or convalescent COVID-19.

The chain links TRBV9 to TRBJ2-1; 9 nucleotides align to TRBD1. Per the germline V gene, CDR1 is SGDLS and CDR2 is YYNGEE. The CDR3 totals 17 residues. V was pared by 6 bases and J by 1 base, with 11 bases of the junction left unmatched. In DNA, the CDR3 is TGTGCCAGCAATGAGGGAAGGACAGGGGAGTCCTACAATGAGCAGTTCTTC. Its protein is CASNEGRTGESYNEQFF.

CDR3 protein: CASSPPDRGYEQYF. The CDR3 DNA follows: TGTGCCAGCAGCCCACCCGACAGGGGGTACGAGCAGTACTTC. The chain is built from TRBV7-9 and TRBJ2-7, with 9 bases matching TRBD1. There are 14 residues in the CDR3. J lost 4 bases, V lost 5 bases, and 6 bases had no gene match. In germline, CDR1 is SEHNR, CDR2 FQNEAQ (reference sequence).

The gene calls are TRBV28 and TRBJ2-5; maybe TRBD2 (6 bases). The CDR3 totals 15 residues. V was shortened by 3 bases and J by 3 bases, with 14 bases between the two germline ends. Germline values: CDR1 MDHEN, CDR2 SYDVKM. DNA for the CDR3: TGTGCCAGCAGTTTTGGGCGGGACTTGAAAGAGACCCAGTACTTC. Amino acid sequence: CASSFGRDLKETQYF.

The DNA of the CDR3 is TGTGCCACCAGCAGAGATTTGTTACGCAGGGGAAGGCACTATGGCTACACCTTC. This gives the protein CATSRDLLRRGRHYGYTF. V and J are TRBV15 and TRBJ1-2; the D gene is possibly TRBD1 (6 bases). The CDR3 is 18 amino acids. The ends were cut back, 0 bases at V and 3 bases at J, with 20 bases in the middle. The germline V gene has CDR1 LNHNV and CDR2 YYDKDF (reference sequence).

V and J are TRBV2 and TRBJ1-3, with TRBD1 as a possible D gene (6 bases). Germline V gives CDR1 SNHLY, CDR2 FYNNEI. This CDR3 has 12 residues. V was trimmed by 4 bases and J by 5 bases, leaving 6 bases between them. The CDR3 is CASSGDRNTIYF. In DNA, the CDR3 is TGTGCCAGCAGTGGGGACAGAAACACCATATATTTT.

This clone appeared a few times. The chain links TRBV4-1 to TRBJ1-5, with D hard to call. V gave up 4 bases and J gave up 2 bases, with 15 bases separating them. There are 16 residues in the CDR3. CDR1 is MGHRA and CDR2 is YSYEKL in the germline V gene. For the CDR3, the DNA is TGCGCCAGCAGCCGTGTCGGGGTTATCGGCAATCAGCCCCAGCATTTT. Protein product: CASSRVGVIGNQPQHF.

The rearrangement links TRBV4-1 to TRBJ1-2; D unresolved. From germline, CDR1 is MGHRA and CDR2 YSYEKL. Trimming stripped 0 bases from V and 4 bases from J, with 12 bases between. The CDR3 is 15 amino acids. The CDR3 region is CASSQDREGSYGYTF. As DNA, the CDR3 is TGCGCCAGCAGCCAAGATCGGGAGGGTTCCTATGGCTACACCTTC.

The chain links TRBV28 to TRBJ1-5, with D uncertain. V dropped 1 base and J dropped 6 bases, with 10 bases sitting between them. The CDR3 runs to 14 residues. Germline CDR1 is MDHEN and CDR2 is SYDVKM. In DNA form, the CDR3 reads TGTGCCAGCAGTTTATCGAGGATGGGTCAGCCCCAGCATTTT. This gives the protein CASSLSRMGQPQHF.

The chain is built from TRBV5-1 and TRBJ2-2; 10 bases are a match to TRBD1. The germline gives CDR1 SGHRS, CDR2 YFSETQ. V trimming: 6 bases; J trimming: 5 bases; junction bases outside the gene matches: 7. This CDR3 is 15 amino acids long. This CDR3 is CASTLDRGRTGELFF. The CDR3 DNA sequence: TGCGCCAGCACCCTCGACAGGGGGCGGACCGGGGAGCTGTTTTTT.

This rearrangement joins TRBV9 to TRBJ2-2, with D tentatively TRBD1 (5 bases). Deletions cut 7 bases from V and 8 bases from J, with 18 bases between. CDR1 is SGDLS and CDR2 is YYNGEE in the germline V gene. The CDR3 has 14 amino acids. The CDR3 region has the DNA TGTGCCAGCGGGAAGACCCAGGGTACGGGGGAGCTGTTTTTT. This translates into CASGKTQGTGELFF.

The chain carries TRBV7-2 and TRBJ2-3, with 8 bases lining up with TRBD2. This CDR3 region has 16 residues. From germline, CDR1 is SGHTA and CDR2 FQGNSA. J gave up 1 base and V 1 base, and 4 bases lay outside the gene matches. The CDR3 sequence is CASSLGASGRTDTQYF. In nucleotides, the CDR3 is TGTGCCAGCAGCTTAGGGGCTAGCGGGCGCACAGATACGCAGTATTTT.